This paragraph reports one T cell receptor beta chain. Additional DNA sequences in this sample encode the identical CDR3. In germline, CDR1 is SGHRS, CDR2 YFSETQ. With V trimmed by 4 bases and J by 3 bases, 5 bases remained unmatched. CDR3 size: 14 residues. This specimen belongs to a study of shared clonotypes between healthy human individuals. The method was immunoSEQ multiplex PCR; TCRdb's version includes in-frame clones alone and lacks a portion of them. The table records more than 2,000,000 clones, approximately 95% of them present only once. The chain recombines TRBV5-1 with TRBJ2-5; 8 bases map to TRBD1. The sequenced sample consisted of naive CD4+ T cells from PBMCs. Indicated subset: CD45RA+ positively selected. The clonotype comes from a man younger than 35 in good health. Some clones in this sample may be carry-over from other donors' samples. In nucleotides, the CDR3 is TGCGCCAGCAGCCCCGGGACAGGCGAAGAGACCCAGTACTTC. The encoded protein is CASSPGTGEETQYF.